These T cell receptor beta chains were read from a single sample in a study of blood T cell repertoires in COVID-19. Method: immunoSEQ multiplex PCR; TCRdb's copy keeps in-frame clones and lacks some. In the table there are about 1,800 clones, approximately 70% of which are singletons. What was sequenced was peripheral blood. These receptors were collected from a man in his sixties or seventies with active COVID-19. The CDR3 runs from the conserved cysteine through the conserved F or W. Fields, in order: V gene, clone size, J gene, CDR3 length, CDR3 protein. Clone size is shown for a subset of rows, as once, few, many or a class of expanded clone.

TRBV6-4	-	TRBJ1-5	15	CASSEYGTGNQPQHF
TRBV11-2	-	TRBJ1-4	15	CASSLAGQPNEKLFF
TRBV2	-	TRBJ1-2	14	CASTLNQGAIGYTF
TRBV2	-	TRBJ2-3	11	CASTISDTQYF
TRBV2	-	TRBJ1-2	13	CASNSQGAYGYTF
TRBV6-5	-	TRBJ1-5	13	CASSYQGTQPQHF
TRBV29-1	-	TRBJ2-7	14	CSVTGTGASYEQYF
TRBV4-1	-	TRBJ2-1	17	CASSQAGTGTTLNEQFF
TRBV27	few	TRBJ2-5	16	CASSLKMRGVQETQYF
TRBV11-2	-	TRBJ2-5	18	CASSLDGPTRGRWETQYF
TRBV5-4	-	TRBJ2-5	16	CASSPYRGTEGETQYF
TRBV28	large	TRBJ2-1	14	CASSLSGIDNEQFF
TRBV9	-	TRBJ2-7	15	CASSVEGLGVGEQYF
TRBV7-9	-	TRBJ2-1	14	CASSSGDRGHEQFF
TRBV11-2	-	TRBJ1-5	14	CASSSNRVGQPQHF
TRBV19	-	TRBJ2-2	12	CASTQTFGELFF
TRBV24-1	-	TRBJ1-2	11	CATGGLGGYTF
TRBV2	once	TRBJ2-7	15	CASTPSQGGYHEQYF
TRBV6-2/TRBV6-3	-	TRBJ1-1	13	CASSSLRGTEAFF
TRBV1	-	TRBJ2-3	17	CTSSGVGTSGGTDTQYF
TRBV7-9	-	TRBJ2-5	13	CASSWDSQETQYF
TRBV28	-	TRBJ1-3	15	CASSLDSRTGNTIYF
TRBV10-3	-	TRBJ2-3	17	CAIRNPGTSGLTDTQYF
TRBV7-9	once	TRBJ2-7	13	CASSGRAAYEQYF
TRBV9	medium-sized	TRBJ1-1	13	CASNRELEGEAFF
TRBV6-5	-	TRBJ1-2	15	CASSYSSQGSDGYTF
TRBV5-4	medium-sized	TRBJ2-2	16	CASSLDRGIWTGELFF
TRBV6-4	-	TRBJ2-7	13	CASATGDGYEQYF
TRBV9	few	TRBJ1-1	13	CASSPTENTEAFF
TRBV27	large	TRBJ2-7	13	CASSPTAQGEQYF
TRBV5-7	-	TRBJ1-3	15	CAVARGFGIGNTIYF
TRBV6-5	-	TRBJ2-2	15	CASSGGGANTGELFF